This T cell receptor (beta chain) was found in a study of cytomegalovirus exposure and HLA in healthy donors. Whole-study findings and limits: V segments that were indistinguishable, TRBV6-2 and TRBV6-3 among them, were omitted from analysis.

Researchers ran the PCR with 60 Vbeta and 13 Jbeta primers. Assay: immunoSEQ multiplex PCR; the TCRdb copy retains only in-frame clones and omits some. The sample is made up of roughly 39,000 clones, and the top ten hold 1% to 1.5% of it. Remarks on this clone: What it binds is not known.

CDR3 size: 13 residues. CDR1 MRHNA and CDR2 SNTAGT come from the germline V gene. Trimming took off 5 bases at V and 1 base at J, with 8 bases between the two ends. The gene calls are TRBV6-4 and TRBJ1-2, with D possibly TRBD1 on 6 matching bases. The TCR originated in a man aged 25-45 years in good health and CMV-seronegative. The sequencing input was PBMCs. The CDR3 loop reads CASSRTVNYGYTF. The DNA of the CDR3 is TGTGCCAGCAGTAGGACAGTTAACTATGGCTACACCTTC.